Sequencing of this T cell receptor (beta chain) was carried out in a study of blood T cell repertoires in COVID-19. Study at large: In each case, the material was cDNA or gDNA derived from T cells, B-cell-depleted T cells, or PBMCs.

CDR1 and CDR2 (germline): SGHRS, YFSETQ. Trimming removed 4 bases at V and 2 bases at J, with 12 bases between. The CDR3 has 14 residues. This table comes from immunoSEQ multiplex PCR, and its TCRdb copy is limited to in-frame clones, with some not included. Among 97,000 or so clones listed, approximately 84% were seen once. The chain is built from TRBV5-1 and TRBJ1-1; D might be TRBD1 (6 bases). What was sequenced was peripheral blood. The sequence was obtained from a man aged 35-49 years with active or convalescent COVID-19. The CDR3 sequence: CASSGDTGNTEAFF. CDR3 in DNA: TGCGCCAGCAGCGGGGACACCGGAAACACTGAAGCTTTCTTT.